Following are 13 T cell receptor beta chains from one sample sequenced in a study of shared clonotypes between healthy human individuals (dated by TCRdb to the early 2020s). Library preparation used the immunoSEQ multiplex PCR assay. TCRdb re-hosts the immuneACCESS table, in-frame sequences only. Its copies lack some clones; in the studies checked, an unresolved V gene accounts for under half of them, and the cause for the rest is not known. Counted in this sample were over a million clones; 96% of them appeared once. Approximately 1% of the sample lies in the top ten. The sample consisted of naive CD4+ T cells sorted from blood. The cell subset or site label corresponds to: CD45RA+ positively selected. These receptors came from a young man in good health.

The chain recombines TRBV5-1 with TRBJ2-5; D gene uncertain. Germline CDR1 reads SGHRS; CDR2 reads YFSETQ. The CDR3 extends over 12 amino acids. The V end was cut by 2 bases, the J end by 5 bases, with 7 bases between. The chain's CDR3 is CASSFELETQYF. As DNA, the CDR3 is TGCGCCAGCAGCTTTGAGTTGGAGACCCAGTACTTC.

This clone showed up just once. The V gene is TRBV18, the J gene TRBJ2-7; D possibly corresponds to TRBD1 (6 bases). CDR3 length equals 14 residues. Germline V gives CDR1 KGHSH, CDR2 LQKENI. Trimming removed 3 bases from V and 3 bases from J, with 12 bases in between. The chain's CDR3 is CASSPGLDSYEQYF. In DNA, the CDR3 is TGTGCCAGCTCACCTGGGCTGGACAGCTACGAGCAGTACTTC.

The rearrangement joins TRBV6-5 to TRBJ2-7; the D gene is possibly TRBD1 (6 bases). The germline CDR1 and CDR2 sequences are MNHEY and SVGAGI. With 5 bases removed from V and 2 bases from J, the gap between germline ends came to 13 bases. CDR3 length: 14 amino acids. The CDR3 nucleotides are TGTGCCAGCAGTAAAACAGGGAACACCTACGAGCAGTACTTC. The encoded protein is CASSKTGNTYEQYF.

The chain couples TRBV5-1 to TRBJ2-3; 8 nucleotides agree with TRBD1. Germline trimming cut 0 bases from V and 4 bases from J; bases unmatched to any gene: 10. From germline, CDR1 is SGHRS and CDR2 YFSETQ. The CDR3 loop spans 17 amino acids. Here the CDR3 DNA reads TGCGCCAGCAGCTTGGTTTCGACAGGGGCCGGTGCAGATACGCAGTATTTT. Its protein product is CASSLVSTGAGADTQYF.

The count of this clone is one. The J gene is TRBJ2-7, the V gene TRBV25-1, with 9 bases lining up with TRBD1. CDR3 length: 15 residues. Trimming removed 4 bases from V and 3 bases from J; junction bases left unmatched: 7. CDR1 and CDR2 from the germline V gene are MGHDK and SYGVNS. The CDR3: CASSGGGTGSYEQYF. The CDR3 DNA sequence: TGTGCCAGCAGTGGGGGAGGGACAGGGAGCTACGAGCAGTACTTC.

The V and J genes are TRBV10-3 and TRBJ1-1; D call uncertain. V was shortened by 6 bases and J by 2 bases, with 10 bases between the two germline ends. CDR1 and CDR2 (germline): ENHRY, SYGVKD. The CDR3 runs 13 residues. The CDR3 DNA is TGTGCCATCAGGGATATGGGAAACACTGAAGCTTTCTTT. It is translated as CAIRDMGNTEAFF.

With regard to this clone: Other DNA variants within this sample encode the same CDR3. The CDR3: CASSLGQGSETQYF. Here the CDR3 DNA reads TGCGCCAGCAGCTTGGGACAGGGGAGCGAGACCCAGTACTTC. This chain connects TRBV5-1 to TRBJ2-5; 8 nucleotides match TRBD1. This CDR3 contains 14 residues. With 0 bases clipped from V and 5 bases from J, the junction kept 3 bases outside the gene matches. Germline V lookup: CDR1 SGHRS, CDR2 YFSETQ.

The J gene is TRBJ2-2, the V gene TRBV5-1; the D is unclear. Germline values: CDR1 SGHRS, CDR2 YFSETQ. Deletions cut 2 bases from V and 0 bases from J, with 8 bases between. The CDR3 is 15 residues long. CDR3 nucleotides: TGCGCCAGCAGCTTCCGGGCTGCGAACACCGGGGAGCTGTTTTTT. Residues: CASSFRAANTGELFF.

In its sample, this clone was seen once. The J gene is TRBJ2-1, the V gene TRBV7-9; the D call may be TRBD1 or TRBD2 (6 bases each). Germline V gene lookup returns CDR1 SEHNR and CDR2 FQNEAQ (reference sequence). V was shortened by 6 bases and J by 9 bases, with 12 bases between the two germline ends. This CDR3 has 12 amino acids. In DNA form, the CDR3 reads TGTGCCAGCAGGGAGGGGGGCCGTGAGCAGTTCTTC. It specifies CASREGGREQFF.

Here the CDR3 DNA reads TGTGCCAGCAGCTGGGCGGTACAGGGGGGCTATGGCTACACCTTC. Residues: CASSWAVQGGYGYTF. The rearrangement uses TRBV11-2 and TRBJ1-2; 8 bases fit TRBD1. This CDR3 contains 15 residues. Germline lookup yields CDR1 SGHAT and CDR2 FQNNGV. Germline trimming cut 4 bases from V and 4 bases from J; bases unmatched to any gene: 8.

The sample holds one count of this clone. V is TRBV18 and J is TRBJ1-2; 8 bases fit TRBD1. Germline lookup yields CDR1 KGHSH and CDR2 LQKENI. The CDR3 sequence is 14 residues long. V lost 6 bases, J lost 7 bases, and 10 bases stayed unmatched. The CDR3 DNA follows: TGTGCCAGCTCTAATAAGGACAGGGTGTCTGGCTACACCTTC. It is translated as CASSNKDRVSGYTF.

The chain links TRBV19 to TRBJ2-7; D ambiguous. The CDR3 totals 14 residues. Germline assignment: CDR1 LNHDA and CDR2 SQIVND (reference sequence). With 1 base removed from V and 3 bases from J, the gap between germline ends came to 10 bases. The CDR3 nucleotides read TGTGCCAGTAGTATAGCTGCAGGCTTCTACGAGCAGTACTTC. This gives the protein CASSIAAGFYEQYF.

This sequence joins TRBV15 and TRBJ2-2; no definite D call. With 8 bases removed from V and 5 bases from J, the gap between germline ends came to 21 bases. Germline V gene sequence: CDR1 LNHNV, CDR2 YYDKDF (reference sequence). CDR3 length: 16 residues. The CDR3 nucleotides read TGTGCCACCTGTCATTGGGAACAGACAAAAACCGGGGAGCTGTTTTTT. Its translation: CATCHWEQTKTGELFF.